This entry describes one T cell receptor beta chain. This clonotype was seen repeatedly, ten times or more. Its specific antigen is unknown. No base quality information exists; no much larger clone differs at one position. TCR beta CDR3 regions were amplified from RNA transcripts. For the first round of RT-PCR on the TCR CDR3, the HTBI primer set was used together with the Qiagen OneStep RT-PCR kit. Libraries were constructed in a second round of multiplex PCR, after which size selection and purification were performed. Libraries were sequenced paired-end with 100 bp reads on an Illumina HiSeq2000. The published analysis was carried out like this. Raw data were processed with SOAPnuke, discarding reads with adapters, uncalled bases, mean Phred below 15, or no exact constant-primer or identifier match. High-quality paired reads were merged using COPE v1.2.5, and each unique nucleotide sequence was defined as a clonotype. MiTCR v1.1 was used to align the clonotypes against IMGT TRBV, TRBD and TRBJ reference segments. The analysis was restricted to V-J combinations with a frequency above 0.0001, which together covered 99% to 99.2% of the repertoires. A TCS score was defined as the ratio between F50 (clonal expansion) and ExV (chaos), using BLOSUM62-based TCRdist between CDR3 peptides within each V-J. Welch's t-statistics and random forest reduced around 520 V-J features to some 14, which were used in a naive Bayes classifier (R e1071). TCRdb reworked the public reads: Q25 trimming with fastp, MiXCR clone assembly, productive beta chains retained. Rows are combined by CDR3 protein, so each entry shows the most common genes and DNA. The V and J calls shown here were made by TCRdb, not taken from the authors' results. This sample is represented by 500,000 or so distinct CDR3 sequences; about 16% of them were singletons. Less than 30% of the sample belongs to the ten largest clones.

CDR1 is given as MGHRA and CDR2 as YSYEKL, both from the germline V gene. Measured from the cysteine to the phenylalanine, the CDR3 is 15 residues long. Only the CDR3 region is kept as DNA, spanning 45 bases read in frame from base 1. V is pared back by 2 bases and J by 2 bases, with 9 bases lying between the germline termini. This sample is part of a study of T cells in Graves' hyperthyroidism and ophthalmopathy (dated 2019 in TCRdb). Background on the whole study: Peripheral blood samples were taken at the time of initial diagnosis, prior to any treatment. To identify TCR V-J signatures that set the groups apart, the researchers used a discovery cohort of about a hundred patients, made up of under 45 with Graves' ophthalmopathy and some 60 with stable Graves' hyperthyroidism. An independent validation cohort of around 19 hyperthyroidism patients and more than 15 patients who later progressed to ophthalmopathy tested prospective prediction of ophthalmopathy. For training and testing, the 100 patients in the discovery cohort were randomly divided in a 7:3 ratio. Thyroid tissue and blood T-cell repertoires from more than five Graves' hyperthyroidism patients were also compared in the study. After blood sampling, hyperthyroidism patients were treated with methimazole at a starting dose of 30 mg daily, and ophthalmopathy patients were treated with high-dose intravenous methylprednisolone. The paper describes TCR Vbeta CDR3 sequencing of some 130 peripheral blood samples, made up of under 50 ophthalmopathy patients, some 76 hyperthyroidism patients and about 17 progressor patients. The investigation overall reported the following: In validation, progression to ophthalmopathy was predicted by the model with 55% to 71% sensitivity and 72% to 85% specificity, a median of approximately 6.5 months before onset. Sample size was not statistically predetermined, and investigators were not blinded to group allocation. A 13 V-J signature model separated ophthalmopathy from stable hyperthyroidism, with approximately 86% sensitivity and roughly 82% specificity in cross-validation and 80%/75% in testing. Blood samples also contained most of the expanded thyroid clonotypes (frequency above 0.001), which suggests that blood repertoires may reflect thyroid immune responses.

In the ophthalmopathy patients, disease was moderately to severely active, with a Clinical Activity Score of 3 or more, a NOSPECS grade of 4 or more, and a duration of less than 3 months. Any patient with an uncontrolled infection, another autoimmune disease, pregnancy or lactation was excluded. Clinical symptoms, serum thyroxine and TRAb, thyroid ultrasound, and orbital computed tomography formed the basis for the diagnoses. PBMCs were separated from approximately 9.9 ml of fresh peripheral blood using Ficoll-Paque density gradient centrifugation. Total RNA was extracted using Trizol reagent, and RNA quality was assessed on an Agilent 2100 Bioanalyzer.

Rearrangement joined TRBV4-1 to TRBJ2-2; the best D guess is TRBD1, with 6 bases matching. This sequence was found in a woman aged 25 to 39 with Graves' ophthalmopathy. Sequenced input: blood. The CDR3 in this case is CASSQLGANTGELFF. The sequence in DNA is TGCGCCAGCAGCCAACTGGGGGCTAACACCGGGGAGCTGTTTTTT.